A single sample is the source of the 29 T cell receptor beta chains below, sequenced in a study of blood T cell repertoires in COVID-19. The assay was immunoSEQ multiplex PCR, and TCRdb's table has in-frame clones only and misses some. In the table there are approximately 91,000 clones, 87% of which are singletons. Sequences were obtained from peripheral blood. The source is a man in his sixties or seventies with acute or convalescent COVID-19.

The gene calls are TRBV28 and TRBJ1-1, with D unclear. The V and J ends lost 3 bases and 11 bases respectively, with 13 bases between them. Germline-derived CDR1 and CDR2 are MDHEN and SYDVKM. The CDR3 spans 12 residues. CDR3 coding DNA: TGTGCCAGCAGTTTTCCAGGCCGGGAGGCTTTCTTT. Protein product: CASSFPGREAFF. The variable domain in full, with the rest retrieved from reference TRBV28 and TRBJ1-1, is DVKVTQSSRYLVKRTGEKVFLECVQDMDHENMFWYRQDPGLGLRLIYFSYDVKMKEKGDIPEGYSVSREKKERFSLILESASTNQTSMYLCASSFPGREAFFGQGTRLTVV.

This clone occurred a few times. The V call is TRBV21-1, the J call TRBJ1-3. TRBV21-1 is assigned pseudogene status. There are 15 residues in the CDR3. CDR3 sequence: CASSPRLLAGNTIYF. Here the CDR3 DNA reads TGTGCCAGCAGCCCACGCCTCCTTGCGGGAAACACCATATATTTT.

The chain couples TRBV10-3 to TRBJ1-6, with 10 nucleotides matching TRBD1. CDR3 size: 13 residues. The germline V gene has CDR1 ENHRY and CDR2 SYGVKD. V lost 11 bases, J lost 6 bases, and 4 bases stayed unmatched. CDR3 residues: CAGTGDLNSPLHF. CDR3 bases: TGTGCCGGGACAGGGGACCTTAATTCACCCCTCCACTTT.

The J gene is TRBJ2-1, the V gene TRBV5-4; D may be TRBD1 (7 bases). CDR1 and CDR2 (germline): SGHNT, YYREEE (reference sequence). V lost 10 bases, J lost 6 bases, and 20 bases lay in between. The CDR3 covers 14 residues. The CDR3 loop reads CASLKEGASNEQFF. CDR3 nucleotides: TGTGCCTCCCTAAAGGAGGGGGCAAGCAATGAGCAGTTCTTC.

The genes are TRBV7-8 and TRBJ2-2; perhaps TRBD2 as D (5 bases). The germline gives CDR1 SGHVS, CDR2 FQNEAQ. The CDR3 is 12 amino acids. V gave up 5 bases and J gave up 6 bases, with 7 bases separating them. CDR3 region: CASSQRAGELFF. The CDR3 DNA reads as TGTGCCAGCAGCCAGAGGGCCGGGGAGCTGTTTTTT.

This sequence joins TRBV30 and TRBJ1-1; maybe TRBD1 (5 bases). CDR1 and CDR2 from the germline V gene are GTSNPN and SVGIG (reference sequence). The CDR3 consists of 12 residues. Trimming cost V 8 bases and J 3 bases, with 13 bases left between them. The CDR3 DNA is TGTGCCGGCTCCAGGGAGGACACTGAAGCTTTCTTT. It yields the protein CAGSREDTEAFF.

This clone was seen only once. The rearrangement links TRBV28 to TRBJ1-5; D may be TRBD1 (6 bases). Trimming removed 7 bases from V and 5 bases from J, with 24 bases in between. The germline V gene has CDR1 MDHEN and CDR2 SYDVKM. This CDR3 is 17 amino acids long. In DNA, the CDR3 is TGTGCCAGCAAGCCCCAGAGGGGGTTGCCGAGAGATCAGCCCCAGCATTTT. The encoded protein is CASKPQRGLPRDQPQHF.

The chain joins TRBV7-2 to TRBJ1-3; D unclear. Trimming took off 0 bases at V and 0 bases at J, with 12 bases between the two ends. The CDR3 spans 17 residues. Germline-derived CDR1 and CDR2 are SGHTA and FQGNSA. CDR3 in amino acids: CASSLAVWPSSGNTIYF. The CDR3 region has the DNA TGTGCCAGCAGCTTAGCGGTCTGGCCCAGCTCTGGAAACACCATATATTTT.

The chain is built from TRBV9 and TRBJ1-1; unclear D gene. Germline CDR1 is SGDLS and CDR2 is YYNGEE. This CDR3 is built from 17 residues. The V end lost 3 bases, the J end lost 3 bases, and 21 bases lay between the germline ends. CDR3 residues: CASSATGNMLPDTEAFF. CDR3 bases: TGTGCCAGCAGCGCCACCGGGAATATGCTGCCGGACACTGAAGCTTTCTTT.

This clone turned up a few times. V is TRBV5-1 and J is TRBJ1-3; D possibly corresponds to TRBD1 (5 bases). The CDR3 loop spans 15 amino acids. Germline CDR1 SGHRS, CDR2 YFSETQ. V was clipped by 0 bases and J by 2 bases, with 9 bases between them. CDR3 DNA: TGCGCCAGCAGCTTGGAATCGGGGGCTGGAAACACCATATATTTT. Translating it yields CASSLESGAGNTIYF.

The V call is TRBV28, the J call TRBJ1-1; D call uncertain. Trimming removed 6 bases from V and 0 bases from J, with 11 bases in between. The CDR3 covers 14 residues. Germline V gene lookup returns CDR1 MDHEN and CDR2 SYDVKM. DNA for the CDR3: TGTGCCAGCAGAATAGGCGGTATGAACACTGAAGCTTTCTTT. Amino acid sequence: CASRIGGMNTEAFF.

The chain uses TRBV19 and TRBJ1-1; TRBD1 matches at 7 bases. From germline, CDR1 is LNHDA and CDR2 SQIVND (reference sequence). The V segment lost 4 bases and the J segment 0 bases; nucleotides outside the gene matches: 2. The CDR3 has 14 amino acids. DNA of the CDR3: TGTGCCAGTAGTACGGACAGGATGAACACTGAAGCTTTCTTT. This gives the protein CASSTDRMNTEAFF.

The chain combines TRBV27 with TRBJ1-6, with 7 positions matching TRBD1. CDR3 length: 14 residues. V lost 6 bases, J lost 7 bases, and 6 bases stayed unmatched. CDR1 and CDR2 (germline): MNHEY, SMNVEV (reference sequence). As DNA, the CDR3 is TGTGCCAGCAGCGGCAGGGGGAAAAATTCACCCCTCCACTTT. This encodes CASSGRGKNSPLHF.

This clone came up a few times. J is TRBJ1-5 and V is TRBV30, with D possibly matching TRBD1 (5 bases). V dropped 0 bases and J dropped 5 bases, with 8 bases sitting between them. The CDR3 sequence is 13 residues long. Germline V lookup: CDR1 GTSNPN, CDR2 SVGIG (reference sequence). The CDR3 is CAWSVEGDQPQHF. The CDR3 DNA follows: TGTGCCTGGAGTGTGGAAGGGGATCAGCCCCAGCATTTT.

The V gene is TRBV7-6, the J gene TRBJ1-6; the match to TRBD1 covers 7 bases. CDR3 length: 15 residues. Germline V gene data show CDR1 as SGHVS and CDR2 as FNYEAQ. Germline trimming cut 4 bases from V and 7 bases from J; bases unmatched to any gene: 7. The CDR3 region has the DNA TGTGCCAGCAGCTCGACAGGGAACGGAAATTCACCCCTCCACTTT. As protein: CASSSTGNGNSPLHF.

The rearrangement uses TRBV6-2 or TRBV6-3 and TRBJ1-4; tentatively, D is TRBD1 (5 bases). The CDR3 sequence is 15 residues long. Germline V gene data show CDR1 as MNHEY and CDR2 as SVGEGT. The V gene lost 6 bases and the J gene lost 5 bases, with 16 bases spanning the gap. CDR3 nucleotides: TGTGCCAGCAGCTCCACCCGACAGCGAAATGAAAAACTGTTTTTT. Protein: CASSSTRQRNEKLFF.

The chain combines TRBV18 with TRBJ2-2; 7 bases fit TRBD1. The CDR3 loop spans 16 amino acids. Trimming at V came to 3 bases and at J to 0 bases, leaving 4 bases not matched to a gene. In germline, CDR1 is KGHSH, CDR2 LQKENI. The CDR3 coding sequence is TGTGCCAGCTCACCGGACAGGCGAACGAACACCGGGGAGCTGTTTTTT. Its translation is CASSPDRRTNTGELFF. Drawing the rest from reference TRBV18 and TRBJ2-2, the complete variable domain is NAGVMQNPRHLVRRRGQEARLRCSPMKGHSHVYWYRQLPEEGLKFMVYLQKENIIDESGMPKERFSAEFPKEGPSILRIQQVVRGDSAAYFCASSPDRRTNTGELFFGEGSRLTVL.

This clone appeared many times. The rearrangement links TRBV18 to TRBJ2-7, with 7 bases matching TRBD1. CDR3 size: 13 residues. Trimming took 6 bases from V and 4 from J; bases not matched to a gene: 6. The germline gives CDR1 KGHSH, CDR2 LQKENI. This chain's CDR3 is CASSSGTAYEQYV. The CDR3 nucleotides read TGTGCCAGCTCTTCCGGGACAGCTTACGAGCAGTACGTC.

V is TRBV7-2 and J is TRBJ2-1; 12 bases fit TRBD2. The germline gives CDR1 SGHTA, CDR2 FQGNSA. This CDR3 is built from 15 residues. Unmatched junction bases numbered 3, after V lost 5 bases and J lost 4 bases. CDR3 sequence reads: CASSIGLAGYNEQFF. In DNA, the CDR3 is TGTGCCAGCAGCATAGGACTAGCGGGATACAATGAGCAGTTCTTC.

The chain joins TRBV5-1 to TRBJ1-2; tentatively, D is TRBD1 (5 bases). This CDR3 has 13 residues. Germline CDR1 reads SGHRS; CDR2 reads YFSETQ. Trimming took 4 bases from V and 4 from J, leaving 11 bases between them. As DNA, the CDR3 is TGCGCCAGCAGCCCCGACAGCCTCTATGGCTACACCTTC. This translates into CASSPDSLYGYTF.

The rearrangement joins TRBV28 to TRBJ2-7, with TRBD2 matching over 7 bases. The CDR3 covers 16 residues. Trimming at V came to 8 bases and at J to 1 base, leaving 14 bases not matched to a gene. CDR1 and CDR2 (germline): MDHEN, SYDVKM. The CDR3 here is CASAKRGRDLSYEQYF. In DNA form, the CDR3 reads TGTGCCAGCGCGAAGCGGGGCAGGGACCTTTCCTACGAGCAGTACTTC.

The chain uses TRBV14 and TRBJ2-7, with 11 bases lining up with TRBD2. Losses at the gene ends were 5 bases for V and 3 bases for J; bases not matched to a gene: 0. CDR3 length: 13 residues. Germline V gene data show CDR1 as SGHDN and CDR2 as FVKESK. Written as DNA, the CDR3 is TGTGCCAGCAGCACTAGCGGGGGCTACGAGCAGTACTTC. This codes for CASSTSGGYEQYF.

The V and J genes are TRBV2 and TRBJ2-1; a weak D match, TRBD2 (5 bases). CDR3 length: 13 residues. CDR1 and CDR2 from the germline V gene are SNHLY and FYNNEI. V was trimmed by 4 bases and J by 1 base, leaving 5 bases between them. The CDR3 region has the DNA TGTGCCAGCAGTGGGGAGTCCTACAATGAGCAGTTCTTC. Amino acid sequence: CASSGESYNEQFF.

This clone was seen a single time. The junction and the germline gene differ at one end; a read error may be behind it. The rearrangement uses TRBV6-5 and TRBJ2-7, with 8 positions matching TRBD2. Germline CDR1 is MNHEY and CDR2 is SVGAGI. The CDR3 consists of 10 residues. CDR3 bases: TGCGGCGGGGGGACCTACGAGCAGTACTTC. Translation gives CGGGTYEQYF.

The chain carries TRBV4-1 and TRBJ2-6; 9 bases map to TRBD1. The CDR3 spans 18 residues. Germline CDR1 is MGHRA and CDR2 is YSYEKL. V shed 3 bases, J shed 0 bases, and the junction held 6 bases outside the gene matches. The CDR3 here is CASSQGQGRSSGANVLTF. CDR3 nucleotides: TGCGCCAGCAGCCAGGGACAGGGTCGAAGCTCTGGGGCCAACGTCCTGACTTTC.

The chain uses TRBV12-3 or TRBV12-4 and TRBJ1-3; unclear D gene. The germline V and J ends were trimmed by 6 bases and 8 bases, with 14 bases remaining between them. The CDR3 length is 13 residues. The chain's CDR3 is CASSLTGVDTIYF. DNA of the CDR3: TGTGCCAGCAGCCTCACCGGAGTGGACACCATATATTTT.

This sequence joins TRBV6-2 or TRBV6-3 and TRBJ2-1, with 16 bases matching TRBD2. V was clipped by 0 bases and J by 9 bases; unmatched bases: 2. The CDR3 covers 16 residues. Germline V gene lookup returns CDR1 MNHEY and CDR2 SVGEGT. CDR3 bases: TGTGCCAGCAGTTACTCGGGACTAGCGGGGGGGGGTGAGCAGTTCTTC. It specifies CASSYSGLAGGGEQFF.

V usage is TRBV6-5 and J usage is TRBJ1-4; D unclear. CDR1 and CDR2 (germline): MNHEY, SVGAGI. CDR3 size: 13 residues. Trimming took off 4 bases at V and 4 bases at J, with 7 bases between the two ends. The CDR3 region is CASSSERNEKLFF. DNA of the CDR3: TGTGCCAGCAGTTCGGAGCGTAATGAAAAACTGTTTTTT.

The sample holds one count of this clone. V usage is TRBV5-4 and J usage is TRBJ2-2, with 9 bases aligning to TRBD2. The CDR3 totals 17 residues. Unmatched junction bases numbered 11, after V lost 1 base and J lost 7 bases. Germline values: CDR1 SGHNT, CDR2 YYREEE (reference sequence). As DNA, the CDR3 is TGTGCCAGCAGCTTGCCCACTGCGGGGGGGAACGGCGGGGAGCTGTTTTTT. Translation gives CASSLPTAGGNGGELFF.